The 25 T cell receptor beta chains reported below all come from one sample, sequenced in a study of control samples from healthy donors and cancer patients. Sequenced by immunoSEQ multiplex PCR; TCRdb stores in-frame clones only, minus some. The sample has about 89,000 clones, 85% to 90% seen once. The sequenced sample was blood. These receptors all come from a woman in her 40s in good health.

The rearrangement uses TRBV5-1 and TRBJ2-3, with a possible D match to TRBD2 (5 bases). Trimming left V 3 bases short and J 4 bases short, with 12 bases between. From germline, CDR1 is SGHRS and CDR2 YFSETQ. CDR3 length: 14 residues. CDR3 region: CASSSGELADTQYF. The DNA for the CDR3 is TGCGCCAGCAGCTCCGGGGAGTTGGCAGATACGCAGTATTTT.

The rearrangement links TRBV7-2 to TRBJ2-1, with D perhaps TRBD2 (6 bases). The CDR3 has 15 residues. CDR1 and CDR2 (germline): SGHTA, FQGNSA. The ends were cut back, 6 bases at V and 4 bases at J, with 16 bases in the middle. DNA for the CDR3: TGTGCCAGCAGTCCCGGTAGGGGACTTTACAATGAGCAGTTCTTC. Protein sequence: CASSPGRGLYNEQFF.

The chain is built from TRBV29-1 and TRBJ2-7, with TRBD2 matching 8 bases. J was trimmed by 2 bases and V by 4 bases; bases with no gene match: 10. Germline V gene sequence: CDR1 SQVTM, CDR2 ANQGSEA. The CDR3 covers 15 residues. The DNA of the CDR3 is TGCAGCGTTGGGAACGGGGGGGCAAGGGCCTACGAGCAGTACTTC. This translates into CSVGNGGARAYEQYF.

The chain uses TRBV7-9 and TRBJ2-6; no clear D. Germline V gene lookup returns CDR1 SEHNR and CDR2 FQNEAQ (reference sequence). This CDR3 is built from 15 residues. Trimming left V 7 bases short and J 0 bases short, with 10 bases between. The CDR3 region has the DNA TGTGCCAGCACCACTGGCCGCTCTGGGGCCAACGTCCTGACTTTC. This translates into CASTTGRSGANVLTF.

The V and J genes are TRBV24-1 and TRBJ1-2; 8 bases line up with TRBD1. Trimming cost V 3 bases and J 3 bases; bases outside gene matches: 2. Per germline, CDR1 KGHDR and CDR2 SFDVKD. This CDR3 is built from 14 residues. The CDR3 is CATSDTTGDYGYTF. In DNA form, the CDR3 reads TGTGCCACCAGTGATACGACAGGGGACTATGGCTACACCTTC.

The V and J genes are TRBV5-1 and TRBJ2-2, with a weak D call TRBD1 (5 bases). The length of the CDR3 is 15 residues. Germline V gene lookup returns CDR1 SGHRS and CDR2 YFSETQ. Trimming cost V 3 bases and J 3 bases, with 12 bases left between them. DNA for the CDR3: TGCGCCAGCAGCTCGGGCAGGGTGGACACCGGGGAGCTGTTTTTT. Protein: CASSSGRVDTGELFF.

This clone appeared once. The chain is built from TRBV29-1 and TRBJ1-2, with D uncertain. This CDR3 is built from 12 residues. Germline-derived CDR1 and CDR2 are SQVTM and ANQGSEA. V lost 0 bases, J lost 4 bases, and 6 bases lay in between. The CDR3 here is CSVEDGSYGYTF. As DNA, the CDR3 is TGCAGCGTTGAAGACGGTAGCTATGGCTACACCTTC.

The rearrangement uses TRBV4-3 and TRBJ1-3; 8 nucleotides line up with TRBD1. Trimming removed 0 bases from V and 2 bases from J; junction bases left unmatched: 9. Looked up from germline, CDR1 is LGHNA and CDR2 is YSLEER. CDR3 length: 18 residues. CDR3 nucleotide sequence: TGCGCCAGCAGCCAAGAATGGGGGGACAGGTCGACTGGAAACACCATATATTTT. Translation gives CASSQEWGDRSTGNTIYF.

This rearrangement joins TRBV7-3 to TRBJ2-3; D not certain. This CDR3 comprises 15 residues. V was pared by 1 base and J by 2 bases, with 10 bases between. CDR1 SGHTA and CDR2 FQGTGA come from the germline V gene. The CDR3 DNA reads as TGTGCCAGCAGCTTAAGGCAGGTCAACACAGATACGCAGTATTTT. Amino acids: CASSLRQVNTDTQYF.

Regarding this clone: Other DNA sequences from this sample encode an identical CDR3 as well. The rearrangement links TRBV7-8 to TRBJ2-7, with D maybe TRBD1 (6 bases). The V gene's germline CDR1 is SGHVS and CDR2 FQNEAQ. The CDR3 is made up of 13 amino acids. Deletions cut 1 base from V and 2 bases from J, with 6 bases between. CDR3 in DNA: TGTGCCAGCAGCTTAGGGACAGCCTACGAGCAGTACTTC. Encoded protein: CASSLGTAYEQYF.

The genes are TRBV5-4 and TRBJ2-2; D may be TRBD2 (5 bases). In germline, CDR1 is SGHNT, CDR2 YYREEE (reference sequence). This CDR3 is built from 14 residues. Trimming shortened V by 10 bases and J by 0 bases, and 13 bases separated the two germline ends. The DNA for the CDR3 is TGTGCCGGGAAAAGGGAGCCGAACACCGGGGAGCTGTTTTTT. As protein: CAGKREPNTGELFF.

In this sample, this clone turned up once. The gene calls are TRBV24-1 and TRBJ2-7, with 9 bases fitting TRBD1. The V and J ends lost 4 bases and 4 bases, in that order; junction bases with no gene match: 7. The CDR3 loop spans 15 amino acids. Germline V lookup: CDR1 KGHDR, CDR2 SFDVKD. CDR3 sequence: CATSEGGTGTYEQYF. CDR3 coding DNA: TGTGCCACCAGTGAGGGCGGGACAGGGACATACGAGCAGTACTTC.

In nucleotides, the CDR3 is TGTGCCATAGGGGGGGCCACAGATACGCAGTATTTT. Amino acids: CAIGGATDTQYF. The V call is TRBV30, the J call TRBJ2-3, with D tentatively TRBD2 (7 bases). Germline lookup yields CDR1 GTSNPN and CDR2 SVGIG (reference sequence). Trimming cost V 8 bases and J 2 bases, with 11 bases left between them. This CDR3 comprises 12 residues.

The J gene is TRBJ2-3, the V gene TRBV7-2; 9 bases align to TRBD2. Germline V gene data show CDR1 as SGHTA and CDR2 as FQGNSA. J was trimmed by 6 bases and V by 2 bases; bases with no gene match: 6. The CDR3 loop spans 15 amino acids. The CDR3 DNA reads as TGTGCCAGCAGCTTAAGTAGCGGGGGCCTGGATACGCAGTATTTT. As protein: CASSLSSGGLDTQYF.

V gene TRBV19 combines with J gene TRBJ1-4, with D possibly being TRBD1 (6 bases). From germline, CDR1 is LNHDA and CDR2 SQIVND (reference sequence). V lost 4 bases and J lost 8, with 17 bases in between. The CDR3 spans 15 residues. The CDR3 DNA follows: TGTGCCAGTAGTACTCCTCGGGACAAGCACGAAAAACTGTTTTTT. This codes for CASSTPRDKHEKLFF.

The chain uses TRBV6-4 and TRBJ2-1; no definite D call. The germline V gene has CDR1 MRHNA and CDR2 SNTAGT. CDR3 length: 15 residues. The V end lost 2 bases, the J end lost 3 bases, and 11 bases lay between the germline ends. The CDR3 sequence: CASSDGGRHYNEQFF. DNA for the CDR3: TGTGCCAGCAGTGACGGCGGACGCCACTACAATGAGCAGTTCTTC.

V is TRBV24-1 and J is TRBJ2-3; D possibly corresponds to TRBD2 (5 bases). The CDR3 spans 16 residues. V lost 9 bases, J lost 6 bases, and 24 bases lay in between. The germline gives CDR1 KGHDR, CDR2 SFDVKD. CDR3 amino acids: CATSPRTAIFSDTQYF. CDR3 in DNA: TGTGCCACCTCCCCCCGGACTGCTATTTTCTCGGATACGCAGTATTTT.

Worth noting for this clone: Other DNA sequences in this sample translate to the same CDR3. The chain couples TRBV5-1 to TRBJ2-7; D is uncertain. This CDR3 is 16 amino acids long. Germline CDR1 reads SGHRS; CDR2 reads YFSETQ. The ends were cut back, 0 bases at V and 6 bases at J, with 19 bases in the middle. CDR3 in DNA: TGCGCCAGCAGCTTGGTTAGTTGGGGTAGTACACCCGAGCAGTACTTC. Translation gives CASSLVSWGSTPEQYF.

CDR3 protein: CASSPGPGQGTDIQYF. The CDR3 nucleotides read TGTGCCAGCAGCCCAGGGCCGGGACAGGGTACAGACATTCAGTACTTC. The rearrangement links TRBV7-9 to TRBJ2-4; 9 nucleotides match TRBD1. This CDR3 has 16 amino acids. The germline V gene has CDR1 SEHNR and CDR2 FQNEAQ (reference sequence). V shed 5 bases, J shed 8 bases, and the junction held 13 bases outside the gene matches.

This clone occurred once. The CDR3 region is CASSIRDVGTYNEQFF. CDR3 nucleotide sequence: TGTGCCAGCAGCATCCGGGACGTGGGGACTTACAATGAGCAGTTCTTC. The gene calls are TRBV9 and TRBJ2-1; TRBD2 is a possible D gene (6 bases). With 4 bases removed from V and 4 bases from J, the gap between germline ends came to 18 bases. CDR1 and CDR2 from the germline V gene are SGDLS and YYNGEE. The CDR3 is 16 residues long.

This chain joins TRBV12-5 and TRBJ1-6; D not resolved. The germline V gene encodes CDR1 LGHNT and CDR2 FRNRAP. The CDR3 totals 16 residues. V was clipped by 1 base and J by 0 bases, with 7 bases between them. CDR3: CASGLGLSSYNSPLHF. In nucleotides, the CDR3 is TGTGCTAGTGGTTTGGGGTTAAGCTCCTATAATTCACCCCTCCACTTT.

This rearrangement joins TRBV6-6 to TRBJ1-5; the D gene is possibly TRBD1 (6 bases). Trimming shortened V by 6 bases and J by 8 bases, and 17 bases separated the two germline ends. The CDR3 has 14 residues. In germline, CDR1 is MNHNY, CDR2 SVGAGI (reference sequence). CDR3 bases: TGTGCCAGCAGCCCAAGGGGGGGCTTAGAGCCCCAGCATTTT. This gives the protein CASSPRGGLEPQHF.

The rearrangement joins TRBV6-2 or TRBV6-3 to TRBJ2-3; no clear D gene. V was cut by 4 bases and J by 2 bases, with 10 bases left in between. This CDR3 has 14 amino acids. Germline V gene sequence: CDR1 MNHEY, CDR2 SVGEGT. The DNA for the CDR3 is TGTGCCAGCAGTTCGGACCCAGCCACAGATACGCAGTATTTT. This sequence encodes CASSSDPATDTQYF.

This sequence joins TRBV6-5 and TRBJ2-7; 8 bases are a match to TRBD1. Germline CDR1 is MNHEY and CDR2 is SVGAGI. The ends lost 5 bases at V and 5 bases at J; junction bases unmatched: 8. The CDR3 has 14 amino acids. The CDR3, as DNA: TGTGCCAGCAGTAACAGACAGGGGTATGACGAGCAGTACTTC. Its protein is CASSNRQGYDEQYF.

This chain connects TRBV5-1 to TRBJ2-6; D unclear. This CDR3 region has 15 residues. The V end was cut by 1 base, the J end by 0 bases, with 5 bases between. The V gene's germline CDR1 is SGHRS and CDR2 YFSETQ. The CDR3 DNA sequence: TGCGCCAGCAGCTTGAAGGCCTCTGGGGCCAACGTCCTGACTTTC. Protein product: CASSLKASGANVLTF. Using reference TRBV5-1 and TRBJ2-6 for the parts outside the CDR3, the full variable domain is KAGVTQTPRYLIKTRGQQVTLSCSPISGHRSVSWYQQTPGQGLQFLFEYFSETQRNKGNFPGRFSGRQFSNSRSEMNVSTLELGDSALYLCASSLKASGANVLTFGAGSRLTVL.